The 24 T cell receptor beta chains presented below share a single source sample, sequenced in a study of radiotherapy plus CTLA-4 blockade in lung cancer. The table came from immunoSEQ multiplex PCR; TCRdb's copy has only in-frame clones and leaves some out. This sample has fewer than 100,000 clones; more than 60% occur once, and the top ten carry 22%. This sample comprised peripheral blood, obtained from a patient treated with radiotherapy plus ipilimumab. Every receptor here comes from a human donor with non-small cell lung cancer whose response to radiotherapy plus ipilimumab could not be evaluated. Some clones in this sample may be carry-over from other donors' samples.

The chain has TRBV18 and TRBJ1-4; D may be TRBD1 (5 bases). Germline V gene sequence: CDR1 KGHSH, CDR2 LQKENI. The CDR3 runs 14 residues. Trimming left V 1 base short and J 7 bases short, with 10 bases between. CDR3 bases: TGTGCCAGCTCACCACAGGGTGGGGCTGAAAAACTGTTTTTT. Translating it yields CASSPQGGAEKLFF.

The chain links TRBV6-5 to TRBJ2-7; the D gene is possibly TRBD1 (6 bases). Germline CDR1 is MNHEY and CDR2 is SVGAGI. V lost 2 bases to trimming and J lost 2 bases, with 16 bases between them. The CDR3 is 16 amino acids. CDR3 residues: CASSYATGTVAYEQYF. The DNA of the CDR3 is TGTGCCAGCAGTTACGCGACAGGAACCGTGGCCTACGAGCAGTACTTC.

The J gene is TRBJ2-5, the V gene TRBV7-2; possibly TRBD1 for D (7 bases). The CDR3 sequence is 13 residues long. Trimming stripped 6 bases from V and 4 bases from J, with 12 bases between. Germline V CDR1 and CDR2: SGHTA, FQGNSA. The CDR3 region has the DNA TGTGCCAGCAGGCGGGACAGAGGAGAGACCCAGTACTTC. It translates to CASRRDRGETQYF.

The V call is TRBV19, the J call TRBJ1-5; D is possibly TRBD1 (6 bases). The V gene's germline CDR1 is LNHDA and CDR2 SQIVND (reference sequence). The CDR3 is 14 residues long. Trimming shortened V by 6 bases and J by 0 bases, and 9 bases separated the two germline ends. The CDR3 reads CASRPTGSNQPQHF. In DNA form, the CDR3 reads TGTGCCAGTAGACCGACAGGTAGCAATCAGCCCCAGCATTTT.

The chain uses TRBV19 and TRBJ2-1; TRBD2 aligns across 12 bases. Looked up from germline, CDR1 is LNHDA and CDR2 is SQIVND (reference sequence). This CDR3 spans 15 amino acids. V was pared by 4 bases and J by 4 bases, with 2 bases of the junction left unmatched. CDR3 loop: CASSTSGGVYNEQFF. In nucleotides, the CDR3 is TGTGCCAGTAGTACTAGCGGGGGGGTATACAATGAGCAGTTCTTC.

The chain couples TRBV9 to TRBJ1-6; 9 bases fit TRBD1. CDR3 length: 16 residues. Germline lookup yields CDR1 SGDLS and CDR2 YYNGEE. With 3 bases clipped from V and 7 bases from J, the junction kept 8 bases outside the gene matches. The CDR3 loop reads CASSARTGDTNSPLHF. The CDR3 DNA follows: TGTGCCAGCAGCGCCCGGACAGGGGATACGAATTCACCCCTCCACTTT.

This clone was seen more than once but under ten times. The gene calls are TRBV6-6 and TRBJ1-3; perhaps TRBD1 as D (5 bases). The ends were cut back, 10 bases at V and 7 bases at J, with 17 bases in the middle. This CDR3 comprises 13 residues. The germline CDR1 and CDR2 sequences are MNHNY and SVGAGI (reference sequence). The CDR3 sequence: CAISTGGLNTIYF. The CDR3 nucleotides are TGTGCCATCAGCACAGGAGGGCTCAACACCATATATTTT.

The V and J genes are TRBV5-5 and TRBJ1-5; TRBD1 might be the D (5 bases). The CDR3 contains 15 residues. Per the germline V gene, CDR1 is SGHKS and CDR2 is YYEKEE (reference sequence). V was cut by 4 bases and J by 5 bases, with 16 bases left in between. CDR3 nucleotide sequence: TGTGCCAGCAGCGCGGGGACTACCTCTGATCAGCCCCAGCATTTT. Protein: CASSAGTTSDQPQHF.

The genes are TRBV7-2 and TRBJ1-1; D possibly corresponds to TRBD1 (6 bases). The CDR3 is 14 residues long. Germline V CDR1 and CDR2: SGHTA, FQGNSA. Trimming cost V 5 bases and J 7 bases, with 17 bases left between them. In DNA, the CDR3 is TGTGCCAGCAGCAAAAGGGGGACGGACCATGAAGCTTTCTTT. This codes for CASSKRGTDHEAFF.

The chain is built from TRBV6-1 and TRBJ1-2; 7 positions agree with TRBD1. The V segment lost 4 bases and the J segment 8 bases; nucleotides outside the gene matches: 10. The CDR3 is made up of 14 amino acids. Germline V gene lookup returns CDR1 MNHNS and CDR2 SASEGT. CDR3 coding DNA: TGTGCCAGCAGTGTCAATACAGGGGTTAAAGGCTACACCTTC. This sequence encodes CASSVNTGVKGYTF.

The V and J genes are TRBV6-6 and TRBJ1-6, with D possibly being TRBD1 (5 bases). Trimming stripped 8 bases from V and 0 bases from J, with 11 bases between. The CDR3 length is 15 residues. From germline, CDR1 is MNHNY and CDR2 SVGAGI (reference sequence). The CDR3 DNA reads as TGTGCCAGCGGTCGACAGAGCTCCTATAATTCACCCCTCCACTTT. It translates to CASGRQSSYNSPLHF.

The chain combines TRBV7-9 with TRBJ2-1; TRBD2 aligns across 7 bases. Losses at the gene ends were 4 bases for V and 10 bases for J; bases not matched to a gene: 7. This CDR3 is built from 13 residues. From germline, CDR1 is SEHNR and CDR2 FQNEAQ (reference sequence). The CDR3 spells CASSSRISGEQFF. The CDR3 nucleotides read TGTGCCAGCAGCTCCCGGATTAGCGGGGAGCAGTTCTTC.

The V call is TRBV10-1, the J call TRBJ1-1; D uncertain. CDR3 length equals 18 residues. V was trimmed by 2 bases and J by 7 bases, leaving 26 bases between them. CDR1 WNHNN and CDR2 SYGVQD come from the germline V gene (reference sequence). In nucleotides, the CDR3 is TGCGCCAGCAGTGAGAGAAGGTTGGGAGGGAGGGATAAAAGTGAAGCTTTCTTT. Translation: CASSERRLGGRDKSEAFF.

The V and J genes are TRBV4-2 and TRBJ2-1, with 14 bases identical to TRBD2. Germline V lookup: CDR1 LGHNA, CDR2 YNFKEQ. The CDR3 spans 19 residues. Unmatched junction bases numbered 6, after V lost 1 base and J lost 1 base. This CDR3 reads CASSQGTSGGIGSYNEQFF. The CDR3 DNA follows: TGTGCCAGCAGCCAAGGGACTAGCGGGGGGATTGGGTCCTACAATGAGCAGTTCTTC.

CDR3 nucleotides: TGTGCCATCCTGACGGGGGGCTCCTACGAGCAGTACTTC. It yields the protein CAILTGGSYEQYF. The chain is built from TRBV6-6 and TRBJ2-5, with TRBD2 matching 7 bases. The end of the DNA fits TRBJ2-7 better, so the J call may be wrong. The germline V gene encodes CDR1 MNHNY and CDR2 SVGAGI (reference sequence). CDR3 size: 13 residues.

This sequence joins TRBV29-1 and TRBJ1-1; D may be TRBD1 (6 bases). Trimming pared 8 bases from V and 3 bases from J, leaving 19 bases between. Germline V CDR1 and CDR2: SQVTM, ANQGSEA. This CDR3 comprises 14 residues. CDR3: CSSSIRGLDTEAFF. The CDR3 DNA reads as TGCAGCTCTTCCATTAGGGGGTTGGACACTGAAGCTTTCTTT.

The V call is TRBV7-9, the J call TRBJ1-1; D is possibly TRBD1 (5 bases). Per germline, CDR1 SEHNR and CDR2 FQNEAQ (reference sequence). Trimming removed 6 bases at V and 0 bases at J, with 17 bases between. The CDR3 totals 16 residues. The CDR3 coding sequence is TGTGCCAGCAGATGGGACTCCGGGTTTATGAACACTGAAGCTTTCTTT. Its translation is CASRWDSGFMNTEAFF.

The CDR3 protein is CASSLDWQEKLFF. The CDR3 bases are TGTGCCAGCAGCTTAGATTGGCAAGAAAAACTGTTTTTT. The V call is TRBV7-9, the J call TRBJ1-4, with unresolved D. The CDR3 length is 13 residues. V was cut by 1 base and J by 8 bases, with 8 bases left in between. Germline V CDR1 and CDR2: SEHNR, FQNEAQ (reference sequence).

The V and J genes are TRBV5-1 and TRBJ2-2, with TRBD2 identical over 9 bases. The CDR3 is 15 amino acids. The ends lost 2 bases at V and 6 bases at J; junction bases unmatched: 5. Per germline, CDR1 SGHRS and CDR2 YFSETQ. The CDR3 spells CASSFPSGAPGELFF. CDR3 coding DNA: TGCGCCAGCAGCTTTCCTAGCGGGGCCCCCGGGGAGCTGTTTTTT. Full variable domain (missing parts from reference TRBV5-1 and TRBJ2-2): KAGVTQTPRYLIKTRGQQVTLSCSPISGHRSVSWYQQTPGQGLQFLFEYFSETQRNKGNFPGRFSGRQFSNSRSEMNVSTLELGDSALYLCASSFPSGAPGELFFGEGSRLTVL.

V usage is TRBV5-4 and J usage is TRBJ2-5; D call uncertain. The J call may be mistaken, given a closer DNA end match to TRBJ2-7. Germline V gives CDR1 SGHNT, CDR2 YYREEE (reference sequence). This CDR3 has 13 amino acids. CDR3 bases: TGTGCCAGCAGCCCGGGTGCCTCCTACGAGCAGTACTTC. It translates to CASSPGASYEQYF.

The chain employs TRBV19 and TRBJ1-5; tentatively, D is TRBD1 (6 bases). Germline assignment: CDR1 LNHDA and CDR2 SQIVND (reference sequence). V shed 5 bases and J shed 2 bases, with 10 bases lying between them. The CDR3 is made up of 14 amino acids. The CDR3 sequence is CASSLAGGNQPQHF. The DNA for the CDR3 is TGTGCCAGTAGTCTTGCAGGGGGCAATCAGCCCCAGCATTTT.

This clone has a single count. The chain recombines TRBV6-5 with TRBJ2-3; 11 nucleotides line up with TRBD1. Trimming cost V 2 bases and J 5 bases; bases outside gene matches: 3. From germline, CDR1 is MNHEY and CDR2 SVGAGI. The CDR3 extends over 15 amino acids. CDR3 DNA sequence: TGTGCCAGCAGTTACGGGACAGGGGGGATAGATACGCAGTATTTT. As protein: CASSYGTGGIDTQYF.

CDR3 coding DNA: TGTGCCAGCAGTGAGGGACAGGGGGCGCGCGAGCAGTACTTC. Amino acids: CASSEGQGAREQYF. This chain links TRBV6-1 with TRBJ2-7; TRBD1 aligns across 12 bases. Unmatched junction bases numbered 3, after V lost 3 bases and J lost 6 bases. Germline values: CDR1 MNHNS, CDR2 SASEGT. The CDR3 loop spans 14 amino acids.

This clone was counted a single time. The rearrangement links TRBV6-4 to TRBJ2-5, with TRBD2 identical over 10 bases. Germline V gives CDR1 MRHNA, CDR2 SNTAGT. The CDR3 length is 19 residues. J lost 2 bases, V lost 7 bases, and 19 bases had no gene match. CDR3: CASTQGESGGAYRQETQYF. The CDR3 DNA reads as TGTGCCAGCACACAGGGGGAAAGCGGGGGGGCGTACCGGCAAGAGACCCAGTACTTC.